The clone carrying this T cell receptor (beta chain) was observed once. Its specificity is not known. The sample belongs to a study of shared clonotypes between healthy human individuals. Background on the study: A few men and a couple of women, aged 18 to 49, were donors.

The study, taken as a whole, reports: Compared with memory subsets, naive subsets generally had larger estimated richness. Clonotype sharing among the donors was expected to vary with sequencing depth.

Clones were read by immunoSEQ multiplex PCR, and TCRdb kept only the in-frame ones, dropping some. The data contain about 670,000 clones, roughly 70% of them singletons. The CDR3 consists of 15 residues. V gave up 6 bases and J gave up 7 bases; unmatched junction bases: 14. Germline-derived CDR1 and CDR2 are MNHEY and SVGAGI. This chain joins TRBV6-5 and TRBJ1-2; 7 bases match TRBD1. This receptor was identified in a woman between 25 and 40 years old in good health. The sequencing sample was made of memory CD4+ T cells sorted from blood. Subset indicated: CD45RA-negative fraction. The DNA for the CDR3 is TGTGCCAGCAGGCCGCAGGCGCAGGGGGTCAGTGGCTACACCTTC. As protein: CASRPQAQGVSGYTF.